This passage covers 5 T cell receptor beta chains from one sample sequenced in a study of blood T cell repertoires in COVID-19. The repertoire was sequenced with immunoSEQ multiplex PCR; TCRdb's copy has only in-frame clones and lacks some. The sample consists of roughly 120,000 clones, around three quarters of them appearing once. Sequenced input: peripheral blood. Every receptor here comes from a woman aged 55 to 70 with acute or convalescent COVID-19.

This clone came up once. The chain couples TRBV6-5 to TRBJ1-5; no clear D. Deletions cut 4 bases from V and 3 bases from J, with 7 bases between. Germline CDR1 and CDR2: MNHEY and SVGAGI. The CDR3 extends over 13 amino acids. CDR3 region: CASSSGFNQPQHF. The CDR3 coding sequence is TGTGCCAGCAGTTCGGGGTTCAATCAGCCCCAGCATTTT.

This chain uses TRBV7-9 with TRBJ1-6; 8 bases are a match to TRBD1. CDR1 is SEHNR, CDR2 FQNEAQ, per germline (reference sequence). This CDR3 is built from 14 residues. V was clipped by 6 bases and J by 5 bases; unmatched bases: 3. The CDR3 spells CASRTTGDNSPLHF. The CDR3 DNA reads TGTGCCAGCAGAACGACAGGGGATAATTCACCCCTCCACTTT.

V gene TRBV24-1 combines with J gene TRBJ2-3; 7 bases line up with TRBD2. V shed 9 bases and J 4 bases; nucleotides not matched to a gene: 6. There are 13 residues in the CDR3. Germline CDR1 and CDR2: KGHDR and SFDVKD. Here the CDR3 DNA reads TGTGCCACCGGACTAGTCAACCCAGATACGCAGTATTTT. Protein product: CATGLVNPDTQYF.

The chain joins TRBV5-1 to TRBJ2-1; 10 positions agree with TRBD1. Per the germline V gene, CDR1 is SGHRS and CDR2 is YFSETQ. The CDR3 runs 15 residues. V gave up 1 base and J gave up 5 bases; unmatched junction bases: 3. CDR3 DNA sequence: TGCGCCAGCAGCTTGATGGGGACAGGGGACAATGAGCAGTTCTTC. Amino acid sequence: CASSLMGTGDNEQFF.

The chain has TRBV2 and TRBJ1-3, with unresolved D. The CDR3 covers 14 residues. Germline V gene lookup returns CDR1 SNHLY and CDR2 FYNNEI. Trimming stripped 4 bases from V and 0 bases from J, with 7 bases between. CDR3 bases: TGTGCCAGCAGTGCTGGCAGCTCTGGAAACACCATATATTTT. Its protein product is CASSAGSSGNTIYF.